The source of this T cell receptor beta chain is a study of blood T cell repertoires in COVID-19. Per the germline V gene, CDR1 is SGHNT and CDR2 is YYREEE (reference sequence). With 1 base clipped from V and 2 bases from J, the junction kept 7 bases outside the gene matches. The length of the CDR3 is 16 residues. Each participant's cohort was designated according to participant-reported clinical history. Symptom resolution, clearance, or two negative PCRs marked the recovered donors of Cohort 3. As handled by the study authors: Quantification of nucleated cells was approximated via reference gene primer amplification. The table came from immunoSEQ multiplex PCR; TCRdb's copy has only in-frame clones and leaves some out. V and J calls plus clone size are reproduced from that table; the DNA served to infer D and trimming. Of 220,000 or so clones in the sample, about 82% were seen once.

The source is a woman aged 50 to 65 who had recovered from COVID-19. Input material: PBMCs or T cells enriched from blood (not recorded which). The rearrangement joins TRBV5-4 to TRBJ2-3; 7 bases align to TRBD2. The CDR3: CASSLRRLADTDTQYF. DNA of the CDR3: TGTGCCAGCAGCTTGAGGCGGCTAGCGGACACAGATACGCAGTATTTT.